This T cell receptor beta chain was recovered during a study of blood T cell repertoires in COVID-19. At the level of the study: Samples taken during acute and convalescent COVID-19 were collected in the United States, Italy and Spain. PBMCs, B-cell-depleted T cells, or T cells were the source of the cDNA or gDNA that made up the material.

Germline CDR1 is MNHNY and CDR2 is SVGAGI (reference sequence). This CDR3 spans 16 amino acids. V dropped 0 bases and J dropped 3 bases, with 14 bases sitting between them. The repertoire was sequenced with immunoSEQ multiplex PCR; TCRdb's copy has only in-frame clones and lacks some. The sample contains 60,000 or so clones, roughly four fifths of which appear only once. The chain carries TRBV6-6 and TRBJ1-1; D ambiguous. The sequencing sample was made of peripheral blood. The TCR originated in a woman aged 80 or over with acute or convalescent COVID-19. CDR3 coding DNA: TGTGCCAGCAGTTACTCGAAAGTGGGTCAGGACACTGAAGCTTTCTTT. Protein sequence: CASSYSKVGQDTEAFF.